This TCR beta chain originates from a study of beta chain features in type 1 diabetes. Notes on the study in general: cDNA-based sequencing might over-represent cells highly expressing TCR.

The entirety of the isolated RNA underwent reverse transcription, so expressed TCRB transcripts were sequenced. The table came from immunoSEQ multiplex PCR; TCRdb's copy has only in-frame clones and leaves some out. The sample records around 290,000 clones, roughly 8% being singletons. This clone was found many times. Its specificity is not known. The CDR3 consists of 14 residues. Trimming cost V 5 bases and J 4 bases, with 9 bases left between them. Germline V CDR1 and CDR2: SGHVS, FNYEAQ. The chain recombines TRBV7-6 with TRBJ2-6; no definite D call. This TCR was recovered from a woman between 18 and 30 years old in good health. The sequenced sample consisted of central memory CD4+ T cells from blood. The CDR3 spells CASSPILGANVLTF. CDR3 bases: TGTGCCAGCAGCCCTATTCTGGGGGCCAACGTCCTGACTTTC.